The rows below give T cell receptor beta chains drawn from one sample of a study of blood T cells in healthy people across ages. TCRdb reprocessed the 5' RACE reads via MiXCR and lists one record per CDR3 protein. The repertoire holds 800,000 to 950,000 distinct CDR3 sequences, with approximately 35% as singletons. The sample taken for sequencing was blood. Receptors were obtained from a man between 18 and 35 years old in good health. The CDR3 runs from the conserved cysteine through the conserved F or W. D genes are given only for firm matches. Some rows have no size entry. The others give once, few or many, or a class for an expanded clone.

abundance: many
j_gene: TRBJ2-5
d_gene: TRBD1
v_gene: TRBV29-1
CDR3aa: CSVEPTGGWETQYF
CDR3nt: TGCAGCGTTGAGCCGACAGGGGGTTGGGAGACCCAGTACTTC

abundance: many
j_gene: TRBJ2-1
d_gene: TRBD2
v_gene: TRBV9
CDR3aa: CASSPAGGLSYNEQFF
CDR3nt: TGTGCCAGCAGCCCAGCGGGGGGCCTCTCCTACAATGAGCAGTTCTTC

abundance: NA
j_gene: TRBJ1-1
d_gene: NA
v_gene: TRBV14
CDR3aa: CASSRDINTEAFF
CDR3nt: TGTGCCAGCAGCCGGGACATTAACACTGAAGCTTTCTTT

abundance: NA
j_gene: TRBJ1-1
d_gene: NA
v_gene: TRBV27
CDR3aa: CASSPSDSTEAFF
CDR3nt: TGTGCCAGCAGTCCAAGTGACAGCACTGAAGCTTTCTTT

abundance: NA
j_gene: TRBJ2-7
d_gene: NA
v_gene: TRBV18
CDR3aa: CASSLNAGHLDEQYF
CDR3nt: TGTGCCAGCTCACTTAATGCGGGACACCTTGACGAGCAGTACTTC

abundance: NA
j_gene: TRBJ1-1
d_gene: TRBD1
v_gene: TRBV7-2
CDR3aa: CASSYDRGNTEAFF
CDR3nt: TGTGCCAGCAGCTACGACAGGGGGAACACTGAAGCTTTCTTT

abundance: NA
j_gene: TRBJ1-1
d_gene: TRBD1
v_gene: TRBV4-1
CDR3aa: CASSPTDRGIMNTGAFF
CDR3nt: TGCGCCAGCAGCCCCACCGACAGGGGGATCATGAACACTGGAGCTTTCTTT

abundance: NA
j_gene: TRBJ2-3
d_gene: NA
v_gene: TRBV6-5
CDR3aa: CASSSSTHPKADTQYF
CDR3nt: TGTGCCAGCAGTTCATCCACCCACCCCAAGGCAGATACGCAGTATTTT

abundance: NA
j_gene: TRBJ2-3
d_gene: TRBD2
v_gene: TRBV5-1
CDR3aa: CASSLASTSGGDSTDTQYF
CDR3nt: TGCGCCAGCAGCTTGGCCTCGACGAGCGGGGGGGATAGTACAGATACGCAGTATTTT

abundance: many
j_gene: TRBJ2-3
d_gene: NA
v_gene: TRBV12-3/TRBV12-4
CDR3aa: CASSHGMAARTDTQYF
CDR3nt: TGTGCCAGCAGTCATGGGATGGCAGCCCGCACAGATACGCAGTATTTT

abundance: few
j_gene: TRBJ1-1
d_gene: TRBD1
v_gene: TRBV6-5
CDR3aa: CASSYWTGGNTEAFF
CDR3nt: TGTGCCAGCAGTTACTGGACAGGGGGAAACACTGAAGCTTTCTTT

abundance: NA
j_gene: TRBJ2-4
d_gene: TRBD2
v_gene: TRBV6-2/TRBV6-3
CDR3aa: CASTTGTREVKNIQYF
CDR3nt: TGTGCCAGCACTACAGGGACTAGAGAGGTCAAAAACATTCAGTACTTC

abundance: NA
j_gene: TRBJ1-1
d_gene: NA
v_gene: TRBV7-2
CDR3aa: CASSSDDPVVAEAFF
CDR3nt: TGTGCCAGCAGCTCTGATGACCCAGTGGTCGCTGAAGCTTTCTTT

abundance: few
j_gene: TRBJ2-6
d_gene: NA
v_gene: TRBV2
CDR3aa: CASRTNSGANVLTF
CDR3nt: TGTGCCAGCAGAACTAACTCTGGGGCCAACGTCCTGACTTTC

abundance: NA
j_gene: TRBJ1-5
d_gene: TRBD1
v_gene: TRBV10-3
CDR3aa: CAISENHRDRLYQPQHF
CDR3nt: TGTGCCATCAGTGAGAACCACCGGGACAGATTGTATCAGCCCCAGCATTTT

abundance: NA
j_gene: TRBJ2-5
d_gene: NA
v_gene: TRBV7-9
CDR3aa: CASSFSEGHYNEQYF
CDR3nt: TGTGCCAGCAGCTTTTCCGAGGGACACTACAATGAGCAGTACTTC

abundance: NA
j_gene: TRBJ2-6
d_gene: NA
v_gene: TRBV7-6
CDR3aa: CASSPGARNRISGANVLTF
CDR3nt: TGTGCCAGCAGCCCGGGGGCCAGAAACCGGATCTCTGGGGCCAACGTCCTGACTTTC